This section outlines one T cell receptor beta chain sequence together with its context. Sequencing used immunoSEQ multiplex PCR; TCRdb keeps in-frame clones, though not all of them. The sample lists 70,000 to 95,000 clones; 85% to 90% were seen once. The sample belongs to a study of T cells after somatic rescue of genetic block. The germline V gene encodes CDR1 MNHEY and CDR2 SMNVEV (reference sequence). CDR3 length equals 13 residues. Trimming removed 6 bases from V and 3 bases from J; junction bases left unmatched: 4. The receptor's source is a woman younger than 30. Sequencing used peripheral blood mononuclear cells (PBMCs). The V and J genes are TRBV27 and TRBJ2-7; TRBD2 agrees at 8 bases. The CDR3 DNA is TGTGCCAGCAGCGCGGGGGGAGACTACGAGCAGTACTTC. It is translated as CASSAGGDYEQYF.